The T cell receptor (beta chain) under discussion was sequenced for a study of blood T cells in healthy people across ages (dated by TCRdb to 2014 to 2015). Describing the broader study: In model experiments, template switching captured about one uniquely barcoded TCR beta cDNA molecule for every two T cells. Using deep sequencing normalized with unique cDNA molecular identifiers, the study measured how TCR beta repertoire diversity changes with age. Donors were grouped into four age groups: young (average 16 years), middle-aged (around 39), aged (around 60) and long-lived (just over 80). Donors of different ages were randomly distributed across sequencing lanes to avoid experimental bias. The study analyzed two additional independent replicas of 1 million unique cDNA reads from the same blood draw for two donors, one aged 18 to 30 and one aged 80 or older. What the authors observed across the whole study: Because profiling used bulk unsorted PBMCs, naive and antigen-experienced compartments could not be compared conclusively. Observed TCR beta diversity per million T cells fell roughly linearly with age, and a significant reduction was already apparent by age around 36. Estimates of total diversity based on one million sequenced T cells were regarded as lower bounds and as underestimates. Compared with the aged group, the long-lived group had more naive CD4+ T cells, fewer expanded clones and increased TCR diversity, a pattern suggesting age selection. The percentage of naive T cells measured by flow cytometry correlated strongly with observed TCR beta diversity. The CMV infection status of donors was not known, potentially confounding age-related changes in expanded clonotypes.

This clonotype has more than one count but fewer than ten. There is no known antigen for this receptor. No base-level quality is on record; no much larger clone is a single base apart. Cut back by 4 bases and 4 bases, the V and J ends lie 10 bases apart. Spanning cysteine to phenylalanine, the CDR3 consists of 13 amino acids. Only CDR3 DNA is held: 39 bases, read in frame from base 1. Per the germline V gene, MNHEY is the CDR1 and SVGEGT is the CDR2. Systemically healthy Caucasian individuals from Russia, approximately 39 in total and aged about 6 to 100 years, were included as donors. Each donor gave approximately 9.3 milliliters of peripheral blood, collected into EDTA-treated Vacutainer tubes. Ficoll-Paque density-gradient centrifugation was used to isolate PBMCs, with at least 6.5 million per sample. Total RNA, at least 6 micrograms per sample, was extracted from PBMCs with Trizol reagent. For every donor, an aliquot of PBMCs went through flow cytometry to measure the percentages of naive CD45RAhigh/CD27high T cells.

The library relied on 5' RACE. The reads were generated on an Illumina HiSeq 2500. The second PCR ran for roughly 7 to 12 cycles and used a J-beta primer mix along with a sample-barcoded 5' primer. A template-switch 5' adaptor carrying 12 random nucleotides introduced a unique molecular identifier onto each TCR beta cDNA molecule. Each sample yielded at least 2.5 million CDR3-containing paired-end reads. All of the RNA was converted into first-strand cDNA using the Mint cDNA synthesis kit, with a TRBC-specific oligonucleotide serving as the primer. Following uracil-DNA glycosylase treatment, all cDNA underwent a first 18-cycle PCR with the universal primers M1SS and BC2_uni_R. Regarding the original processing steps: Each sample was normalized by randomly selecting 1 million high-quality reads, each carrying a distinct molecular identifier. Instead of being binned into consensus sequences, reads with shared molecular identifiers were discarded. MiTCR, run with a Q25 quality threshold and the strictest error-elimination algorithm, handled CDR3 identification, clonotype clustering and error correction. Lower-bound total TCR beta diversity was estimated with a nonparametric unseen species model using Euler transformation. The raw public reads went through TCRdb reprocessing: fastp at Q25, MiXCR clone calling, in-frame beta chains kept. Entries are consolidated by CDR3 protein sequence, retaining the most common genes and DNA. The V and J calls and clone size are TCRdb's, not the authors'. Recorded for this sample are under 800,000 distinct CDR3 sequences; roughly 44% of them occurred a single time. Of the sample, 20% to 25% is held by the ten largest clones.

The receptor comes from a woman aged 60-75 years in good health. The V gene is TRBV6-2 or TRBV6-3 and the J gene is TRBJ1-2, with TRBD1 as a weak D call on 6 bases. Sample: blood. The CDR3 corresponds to CASSSQTGYGYTF. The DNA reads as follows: TGTGCCAGCAGTTCCCAGACAGGCTATGGCTACACCTTC.